The 12 T cell receptor beta chains presented below share a single source sample, sequenced in a study of T cells in Graves' hyperthyroidism and ophthalmopathy. Amplified TCR beta CDR3 regions came from RNA transcripts. RT-PCR in the first round (using the HTBI primer set) targeted the TCR CDR3. MiXCR, applied by TCRdb to the multiplex PCR reads, yields one record per CDR3 protein. The top ten hold less than 20% of the sample, which has some 700,000 distinct CDR3 sequences, 17% seen once. The sequenced sample was blood. These receptors all come from a man aged 45-65 years with Graves' hyperthyroidism.

The chain recombines TRBV20-1 with TRBJ2-1, with TRBD2 matching 7 bases. The germline V gene has CDR1 DFQATT and CDR2 SNEGSKA (reference sequence). The CDR3 runs to 14 residues. J lost 8 bases, V lost 4 bases, and 11 bases had no gene match. CDR3 loop: CSATTSLGTHEQFF. The CDR3 nucleotides are TGCAGTGCTACGACTAGCTTAGGGACCCATGAGCAGTTCTTC.

About this clonotype itself: A read error may be the cause here, since a much bigger clone is one base away. The rearrangement uses TRBV7-8 and TRBJ2-7; D gene ambiguous. V gave up 0 bases and J gave up 3 bases, with 15 bases separating them. CDR3 length equals 16 residues. Germline CDR1 SGHVS, CDR2 FQNEAQ. For the CDR3, the DNA is TGTGCCAGCAGCTTAGCGTTCGAGATTGGGTGCTACGAGCAGTACTTC. Amino acid sequence: CASSLAFEIGCYEQYF. Supplemented by reference TRBV7-8 and TRBJ2-7, the full variable domain reads GAGVSQSPRYKVAKRGQDVALRCDPISGHVSLFWYQQALGQGPEFLTYFQNEAQLDKSGLPSDRFFAERPEGSVSTLKIQRTQQEDSAVYLCASSLAFEIGCYEQYFGPGTRLTVT.

This clonotype was seen a few times. The rearrangement joins TRBV30 to TRBJ2-3; no firm D call. This CDR3 spans 13 amino acids. The germline gives CDR1 GTSNPN, CDR2 SVGIG (reference sequence). Trimming shortened V by 1 base and J by 3 bases, and 8 bases separated the two germline ends. The CDR3 sequence: CAWSGPETDTQYF. Written as DNA, the CDR3 is TGTGCCTGGAGTGGACCAGAAACAGATACGCAGTATTTT. Complete variable domain (other parts from reference TRBV30 and TRBJ2-3): SQTIHQWPATLVQPVGSPLSLECTVEGTSNPNLYWYRQAAGRGLQLLFYSVGIGQISSEVPQNLSASRPQDRQFILSSKKLLLSDSGFYLCAWSGPETDTQYFGPGTRLTVL.

V is TRBV10-3 and J is TRBJ2-3; 12 positions agree with TRBD2. Germline-derived CDR1 and CDR2 are ENHRY and SYGVKD. The trim removed 8 bases at V and 0 bases at J, leaving 6 bases unmatched. This CDR3 region has 16 residues. Here the CDR3 reads CAIHRTSGTSTDTQYF. CDR3 nucleotides: TGTGCCATCCACCGGACTAGCGGGACTAGCACAGATACGCAGTATTTT.

This clonotype was recorded many times. In nucleotides, the CDR3 is TGTGCCAGCAGTTTACCCCCCCTGGAGACCCAGTACTTC. Its translation is CASSLPPLETQYF. This chain uses TRBV6-2 or TRBV6-3 with TRBJ2-5, with D hard to call. CDR3 length: 13 amino acids. V was pared by 4 bases and J by 5 bases, with 11 bases between. Germline values: CDR1 MNHEY, CDR2 SVGEGT.

The sample holds a few counts of this clonotype. The rearrangement uses TRBV20-1 and TRBJ2-2; D possibly corresponds to TRBD1 (5 bases). This CDR3 region has 15 residues. V shed 6 bases and J shed 1 base, with 15 bases lying between them. The germline gives CDR1 DFQATT, CDR2 SNEGSKA (reference sequence). CDR3 in DNA: TGCAGTGCCCCCGGACACGGGCTGAACACCGGGGAGCTGTTTTTT. This sequence encodes CSAPGHGLNTGELFF.

In this sample, this clonotype turned up many times. This chain joins TRBV6-2 or TRBV6-3 and TRBJ1-2; D is unclear. Trimming removed 2 bases at V and 4 bases at J, with 11 bases between. CDR3 length equals 14 residues. Germline CDR1 MNHEY, CDR2 SVGEGT. CDR3 residues: CASSYGGPPYGYTF. CDR3 sequence (DNA): TGTGCCAGCAGTTACGGAGGGCCCCCCTATGGCTACACCTTC.

This clonotype was seen repeatedly, ten times or more. The chain carries TRBV5-1 and TRBJ2-7; possibly TRBD2 for D (7 bases). The germline gives CDR1 SGHRS, CDR2 YFSETQ. Trimming cost V 4 bases and J 6 bases, with 17 bases left between them. This CDR3 is 14 amino acids long. CDR3 bases: TGCGCCAGCAGCCCCGGGGAGGGGGTGCTCGAGCAGTACTTC. Encoded protein: CASSPGEGVLEQYF.

The sample holds many counts of this clonotype. J is TRBJ1-1 and V is TRBV6-5; no firm D call. V dropped 0 bases and J dropped 4 bases, with 6 bases sitting between them. CDR1 MNHEY and CDR2 SVGAGI come from the germline V gene. The CDR3 has 13 residues. The CDR3 coding sequence is TGTGCCAGCAGTTACTCGAGGGCCACTGAAGCTTTCTTT. Translated: CASSYSRATEAFF.

This clonotype was picked up a small number of times. The CDR3 protein is CASSGLKGNTEAFF. CDR3 DNA: TGTGCCAGCAGCGGGCTGAAGGGTAACACTGAAGCTTTCTTT. The chain combines TRBV5-4 with TRBJ1-1; D uncertain. Germline V lookup: CDR1 SGHNT, CDR2 YYREEE (reference sequence). The CDR3 is made up of 14 amino acids. Trimming pared 4 bases from V and 2 bases from J, leaving 12 bases between. The full variable domain, with the rest looked up from reference TRBV5-4 and TRBJ1-1, is ETGVTQSPTHLIKTRGQQVTLRCSSQSGHNTVSWYQQALGQGPQFIFQYYREEENGRGNFPPRFSGLQFPNYSSELNVNALELDDSALYLCASSGLKGNTEAFFGQGTRLTVV.

A few counts support this clonotype. The rearrangement links TRBV6-2 or TRBV6-3 to TRBJ1-5; possible D gene TRBD1, 5 bases. Germline loops: CDR1 MNHEY, CDR2 SVGEGT. This CDR3 is 16 amino acids long. Trimming removed 7 bases at V and 1 base at J, with 17 bases between. In DNA, the CDR3 is TGTGCCAGCACCTCGGACGGGACTTTAAGCAATCAGCCCCAGCATTTT. Protein: CASTSDGTLSNQPQHF.

This clonotype came up many times. This chain links TRBV2 with TRBJ2-1; D gene unclear. Trimming took 8 bases from V and 2 from J, leaving 10 bases between them. CDR3 size: 13 residues. Germline assignment: CDR1 SNHLY and CDR2 FYNNEI. The CDR3: CASVMTPYNEQFF. The CDR3 DNA reads TGTGCCAGCGTTATGACCCCCTACAATGAGCAGTTCTTC.